A single sample gave rise to the 25 T cell receptor beta chains below, sequenced in a study of blood T cells in healthy people across ages. Combining a sample-barcoded 5' primer with a J-beta primer mix, a second PCR ran for 7 to 11 cycles. TCRdb re-called the 5' RACE reads with MiXCR, one entry per CDR3 protein. The table has around 1,000,000 distinct CDR3 sequences, 25% seen once; the top ten hold around 0.75%. This sample also appeared in a second study, on T cells of mothers and their children.

Sequencing was carried out using blood. These receptors all stem from a girl aged 2-15 years in good health.

The chain couples TRBV19 to TRBJ2-1; 9 bases line up with TRBD2. The ends lost 6 bases at V and 7 bases at J; junction bases unmatched: 7. The CDR3 is made up of 14 amino acids. The germline gives CDR1 LNHDA, CDR2 SQIVND (reference sequence). For the CDR3, the DNA is TGTGCCAGTAGGATTAGCGGGAGAATTAATGAGCAGTTCTTC. Its protein is CASRISGRINEQFF.

The V call is TRBV19, the J call TRBJ2-7; 10 bases match TRBD1. The CDR3 has 15 amino acids. V lost 4 bases to trimming and J lost 4 bases; unmatched junction nucleotides: 7. Germline-derived CDR1 and CDR2 are LNHDA and SQIVND (reference sequence). This CDR3 reads CASSKGTGVNYEQYF. The CDR3 region has the DNA TGTGCCAGTAGTAAAGGGACAGGGGTCAATTACGAGCAGTACTTC.

The chain carries TRBV19 and TRBJ1-2; D is unresolved. The CDR3 sequence is 14 residues long. V was trimmed by 3 bases and J by 0 bases, leaving 8 bases between them. Germline CDR1 is LNHDA and CDR2 is SQIVND (reference sequence). The CDR3 nucleotides read TGTGCCAGTAGTATCCTCCCTCCTAACTATGGCTACACCTTC. Protein sequence: CASSILPPNYGYTF.

This chain uses TRBV9 with TRBJ2-1; weak D call: TRBD2 (5 bases). The length of the CDR3 is 13 residues. From germline, CDR1 is SGDLS and CDR2 YYNGEE. Trimming shortened V by 5 bases and J by 6 bases, and 12 bases separated the two germline ends. The CDR3 region is CASSLLDGNEQFF. CDR3 DNA sequence: TGTGCCAGCAGTTTACTAGATGGCAATGAGCAGTTCTTC. Full variable domain (outside the CDR3, taken from reference TRBV9 and TRBJ2-1): DSGVTQTPKHLITATGQRVTLRCSPRSGDLSVYWYQQSLDQGLQFLIQYYNGEERAKGNILERFSAQQFPDLHSELNLSSLELGDSALYFCASSLLDGNEQFFGPGTRLTVL.

Turning to this clonotype: Germline is not matched at one junction end, which may reflect a read error. The gene calls are TRBV27 and TRBJ2-1, with a tentative D call TRBD1 (5 bases). Per the germline V gene, CDR1 is MNHEY and CDR2 is SMNVEV (reference sequence). This CDR3 spans 13 amino acids. CDR3 loop: CAGRVGRNNEQFF. CDR3 nucleotide sequence: TGTGCCGGCAGGGTCGGCAGGAACAATGAGCAGTTCTTC.

This clonotype was counted between two and nine times. The chain uses TRBV29-1 and TRBJ2-7; possible D gene TRBD1, 5 bases. The CDR3 extends over 13 amino acids. The V gene lost 4 bases and the J gene lost 6 bases, with 16 bases spanning the gap. The germline CDR1 and CDR2 sequences are SQVTM and ANQGSEA. CDR3 nucleotide sequence: TGCAGCGTTGGAACAAGGGAAAGGGGCGAGCAGTACTTC. This translates into CSVGTRERGEQYF.

This clonotype was counted only a few times. V usage is TRBV29-1 and J usage is TRBJ2-7; the D is unclear. CDR3 length equals 11 residues. V was clipped by 0 bases and J by 9 bases, with 9 bases between them. Germline CDR1 is SQVTM and CDR2 is ANQGSEA. The chain's CDR3 is CSVEDRPGQYF. Here the CDR3 DNA reads TGCAGCGTTGAAGATCGTCCCGGGCAGTACTTC.

This clonotype has a count of ten or more. The rearrangement uses TRBV7-8 and TRBJ1-1, with D maybe TRBD1 (5 bases). The germline V gene has CDR1 SGHVS and CDR2 FQNEAQ. The V gene lost 5 bases and the J gene lost 0 bases, with 10 bases spanning the gap. The CDR3 contains 14 residues. The CDR3 DNA follows: TGTGCCAGCAGCCCGAGGGGTATGAACACTGAAGCTTTCTTT. Translated: CASSPRGMNTEAFF.

The genes are TRBV7-2 and TRBJ1-1; D unclear. The germline gives CDR1 SGHTA, CDR2 FQGNSA. The CDR3 length is 14 residues. The V and J ends lost 3 bases and 7 bases respectively, with 15 bases between them. Here the CDR3 reads CASSLDGLKREAFF. The CDR3 DNA is TGTGCCAGCAGCTTGGACGGCCTAAAGCGTGAAGCTTTCTTT.

This clonotype was seen ten or more times. The chain combines TRBV12-3 or TRBV12-4 with TRBJ1-2; no definite D call. V dropped 6 bases and J dropped 1 base, with 6 bases sitting between them. This CDR3 is 12 amino acids long. This CDR3 is CASSLNNYGYTF. Written as DNA, the CDR3 is TGTGCCAGCAGCTTAAATAACTATGGCTACACCTTC.

V and J are TRBV20-1 and TRBJ2-5, with 7 nucleotides matching TRBD1. Germline V gene sequence: CDR1 DFQATT, CDR2 SNEGSKA (reference sequence). The CDR3 sequence is 13 residues long. Trimming removed 2 bases from V and 5 bases from J; junction bases left unmatched: 5. For the CDR3, the DNA is TGCAGTGCTAGACAGGGGGTGACGGAGACCCAGTACTTC. Protein sequence: CSARQGVTETQYF.

This clonotype was found once. At one of its ends the junction is not consistent with the germline gene, which may arise from a read error. This sequence joins TRBV5-1 and TRBJ2-5; 10 nucleotides agree with TRBD2. This CDR3 is built from 14 residues. CDR1 and CDR2 from the germline V gene are SGHRS and YFSETQ. The CDR3 sequence: CASSWTSGQETRYF. The CDR3 nucleotides are TGCGCCAGCAGCTGGACTAGCGGACAAGAGACCCGGTACTTC.

Here the CDR3 DNA reads TGTGCCAGCGCCACAGGGTATTCACCCCTCCACTTT. It yields the protein CASATGYSPLHF. The gene calls are TRBV6-5 and TRBJ1-6; tentatively, D is TRBD1 (6 bases). The germline CDR1 and CDR2 sequences are MNHEY and SVGAGI. CDR3 length equals 12 residues. V was trimmed by 8 bases and J by 8 bases, leaving 10 bases between them.

This clonotype showed up just a few times. This sequence joins TRBV5-1 and TRBJ2-4; D is possibly TRBD2 (6 bases). The CDR3 sequence is 16 residues long. The V end lost 4 bases, the J end lost 2 bases, and 16 bases lay between the germline ends. The germline V gene has CDR1 SGHRS and CDR2 YFSETQ. Written as DNA, the CDR3 is TGCGCCAGCAGCCCGACGGGCGGGGCCCCCAAAAACATTCAGTACTTC. This translates into CASSPTGGAPKNIQYF.

The chain couples TRBV19 to TRBJ2-4, with a weak D call TRBD2 (6 bases). Germline V gives CDR1 LNHDA, CDR2 SQIVND (reference sequence). The CDR3 length is 13 residues. V was pared by 7 bases and J by 8 bases, with 15 bases between. The CDR3 here is CASTQTEGHIQYF. The CDR3 DNA sequence: TGTGCCAGTACTCAGACGGAGGGGCACATTCAGTACTTC. Supplemented by reference TRBV19 and TRBJ2-4, the full variable domain reads DGGITQSPKYLFRKEGQNVTLSCEQNLNHDAMYWYRQDPGQGLRLIYYSQIVNDFQKGDIAEGYSVSREKKESFPLTVTSAQKNPTAFYLCASTQTEGHIQYFGAGTRLSVL.

The CDR3 protein is CASSLGGPFPYF. For the CDR3, the DNA is TGTGCCAGCAGTTTAGGTGGGCCCTTTCCTTACTTC. The chain has TRBV12-3 or TRBV12-4 and TRBJ2-7, with D unclear. There are 12 residues in the CDR3. V lost 1 base, J lost 13 bases, and 14 bases lay in between.

V usage is TRBV25-1 and J usage is TRBJ2-3, with TRBD2 matching over 8 bases. Germline CDR1 and CDR2: MGHDK and SYGVNS. CDR3 length: 16 residues. Trimming removed 0 bases from V and 6 bases from J; junction bases left unmatched: 8. The CDR3 sequence: CASSEYREGRRDTQYF. The CDR3 DNA is TGTGCCAGCAGTGAATATCGGGAGGGGAGGCGCGATACGCAGTATTTT.

The V and J genes are TRBV20-1 and TRBJ2-5; 9 bases agree with TRBD2. Germline-derived CDR1 and CDR2 are DFQATT and SNEGSKA (reference sequence). Trimming took 7 bases from V and 5 from J; bases not matched to a gene: 14. The CDR3 is made up of 15 amino acids. CDR3 protein: CSGLEASGDEETQYF. The CDR3 bases are TGCAGTGGCCTTGAGGCTAGCGGGGACGAGGAGACCCAGTACTTC.

The CDR3 DNA reads TGTGCCAGCAGCTTAGAAGCCGGGACCGGCTCTGAAGCTTTCTTT. Its translation is CASSLEAGTGSEAFF. The V call is TRBV7-6, the J call TRBJ1-1, with D possibly being TRBD1 (5 bases). The CDR3 has 15 residues. The germline V gene encodes CDR1 SGHVS and CDR2 FNYEAQ. V was cut by 1 base and J by 6 bases, with 15 bases left in between.

This clonotype was picked up a small number of times. The chain joins TRBV20-1 to TRBJ2-7; 9 bases line up with TRBD1. This CDR3 has 12 residues. J gave up 6 bases and V 3 bases, and 3 bases lay outside the gene matches. CDR1 is DFQATT and CDR2 is SNEGSKA in the germline V gene (reference sequence). The CDR3 coding sequence is TGCAGTGCTAGGGGACAGGGTCGCGAGCAGTACTTC. This encodes CSARGQGREQYF.

The chain combines TRBV28 with TRBJ1-5; the D gene is possibly TRBD1 (6 bases). The CDR3 loop spans 15 amino acids. Germline V gene lookup returns CDR1 MDHEN and CDR2 SYDVKM. Trimming removed 7 bases at V and 2 bases at J, with 15 bases between. The DNA for the CDR3 is TGTGCCAGCACAGAGGGGGGAGTGGGCAATCAGCCCCAGCATTTT. Translating gives CASTEGGVGNQPQHF.

The chain is built from TRBV18 and TRBJ2-7, with a tentative D call TRBD1 (6 bases). Germline CDR1 is KGHSH and CDR2 is LQKENI. The CDR3 extends over 14 amino acids. Trimming cost V 4 bases and J 3 bases, with 13 bases left between them. The CDR3 loop is CASSLKGQYYEQYF. In nucleotides, the CDR3 is TGTGCCAGCTCACTCAAAGGACAGTACTACGAGCAGTACTTC.

This clonotype was recorded a few times. The chain uses TRBV9 and TRBJ2-5; 7 nucleotides align to TRBD2. The J call may be faulty, since TRBJ2-7 better matches the DNA end. Germline CDR1 and CDR2: SGDLS and YYNGEE. The CDR3 contains 14 residues. DNA of the CDR3: TGTGCCAGCAGCGTACGGCCGGCTAGCGGCGAGCAGTACTTC. It translates to CASSVRPASGEQYF.

The chain employs TRBV12-3 or TRBV12-4 and TRBJ1-4; D is possibly TRBD1 (5 bases). V dropped 5 bases and J dropped 5 bases, with 15 bases sitting between them. The CDR3 contains 15 residues. The CDR3 protein is CASSREGRGNEKLFF. The DNA for the CDR3 is TGTGCCAGCAGTAGGGAGGGTCGGGGGAATGAAAAACTGTTTTTT.

This clonotype was recorded a few times. V and J are TRBV2 and TRBJ2-5; 12 bases align to TRBD2. The better agreement between TRBJ2-1 and the DNA end casts doubt on the J call. This CDR3 is 16 amino acids long. Germline-derived CDR1 and CDR2 are SNHLY and FYNNEI. CDR3 DNA sequence: TGTGCCAGCAGTTTCCCCCTTGGCCTAGCGGGAGGGGAGCAGTTCTTC. Translation: CASSFPLGLAGGEQFF.